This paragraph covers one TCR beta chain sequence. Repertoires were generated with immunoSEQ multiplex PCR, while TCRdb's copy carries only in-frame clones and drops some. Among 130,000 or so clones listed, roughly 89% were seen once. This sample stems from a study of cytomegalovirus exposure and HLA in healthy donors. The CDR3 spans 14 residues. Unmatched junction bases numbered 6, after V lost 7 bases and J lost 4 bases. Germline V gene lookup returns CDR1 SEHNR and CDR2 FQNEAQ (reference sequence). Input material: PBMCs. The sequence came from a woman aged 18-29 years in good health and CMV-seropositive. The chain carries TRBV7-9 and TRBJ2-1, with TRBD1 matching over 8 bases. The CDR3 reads CASTRQGSYNEQFF. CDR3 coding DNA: TGTGCCAGCACCCGACAGGGGTCGTACAATGAGCAGTTCTTC.